Below are 21 T cell receptor beta chains sequenced from a single sample in a study of cytomegalovirus exposure and HLA in healthy donors. Vbeta (60) and Jbeta (13) primers were used in the PCR. Here immunoSEQ multiplex PCR was the method, and the copy in TCRdb shows in-frame clones only, minus some. The table lists about 150,000 clones, nearly 80% of them singletons, with over 2% in the top ten. The specimen was PBMCs. Receptors were obtained from a man in his thirties or forties in good health and CMV-seronegative.

V gene TRBV30 combines with J gene TRBJ1-5, with 8 positions matching TRBD1. The CDR3 covers 15 residues. Losses at the gene ends were 3 bases for V and 3 bases for J; bases not matched to a gene: 7. The V gene's germline CDR1 is GTSNPN and CDR2 SVGIG (reference sequence). The CDR3 coding sequence is TGTGCCTGGAGCCGCGGACAGGGATTCAATCAGCCCCAGCATTTT. Translation: CAWSRGQGFNQPQHF. The full variable domain, in which reference TRBV30 and TRBJ1-5 provide the parts outside the CDR3, is SQTIHQWPATLVQPVGSPLSLECTVEGTSNPNLYWYRQAAGRGLQLLFYSVGIGQISSEVPQNLSASRPQDRQFILSSKKLLLSDSGFYLCAWSRGQGFNQPQHFGDGTRLSIL.

This chain connects TRBV6-1 to TRBJ2-2; TRBD2 matches at 9 bases. Germline CDR1 is MNHNS and CDR2 is SASEGT. The CDR3 consists of 14 residues. The ends lost 7 bases at V and 5 bases at J; junction bases unmatched: 5. DNA of the CDR3: TGTGCCAGCAACCTAGCGGGAACTACCGGGGAGCTGTTTTTT. It codes for CASNLAGTTGELFF.

The rearrangement uses TRBV30 and TRBJ2-1; TRBD2 matches at 12 bases. Unmatched junction bases numbered 6, after V lost 6 bases and J lost 9 bases. CDR3 length: 13 residues. In germline, CDR1 is GTSNPN, CDR2 SVGIG (reference sequence). Written as DNA, the CDR3 is TGTGCCTGTAGACTAGCGGGAGTGGGTGAGCAGTTCTTC. Translated, it gives CACRLAGVGEQFF. The entire variable domain, with the rest obtained from reference TRBV30 and TRBJ2-1, is as follows: SQTIHQWPATLVQPVGSPLSLECTVEGTSNPNLYWYRQAAGRGLQLLFYSVGIGQISSEVPQNLSASRPQDRQFILSSKKLLLSDSGFYLCACRLAGVGEQFFGPGTRLTVL.

A few counts support this clone. The genes are TRBV29-1 and TRBJ2-3; 12 bases are shared with TRBD2. The CDR3 loop spans 14 amino acids. Trimming removed 6 bases from V and 3 bases from J; junction bases left unmatched: 4. The germline V gene encodes CDR1 SQVTM and CDR2 ANQGSEA. The DNA of the CDR3 is TGCAGCGTGACTAGCGGGAGTGGGACAGATACGCAGTATTTT. Translation gives CSVTSGSGTDTQYF.

This sequence joins TRBV28 and TRBJ2-2; D is perhaps TRBD2 (5 bases). CDR1 and CDR2 from the germline V gene are MDHEN and SYDVKM. The V end lost 7 bases, the J end lost 6 bases, and 12 bases lay between the germline ends. This CDR3 has 13 residues. This CDR3 is CASTGMGSGELFF. For the CDR3, the DNA is TGTGCCAGCACCGGGATGGGCTCCGGGGAGCTGTTTTTT.

The chain joins TRBV18 to TRBJ2-3, with TRBD1 as a possible D gene (5 bases). The V end was cut by 3 bases, the J end by 4 bases, with 11 bases between. CDR1 KGHSH and CDR2 LQKENI come from the germline V gene. CDR3 length equals 14 residues. The DNA for the CDR3 is TGTGCCAGCTCACCGACAGTTACCGCAGATACGCAGTATTTT. Protein product: CASSPTVTADTQYF.

The chain links TRBV6-1 to TRBJ2-5; 9 positions agree with TRBD2. Trimming cost V 8 bases and J 4 bases; bases outside gene matches: 8. Per the germline V gene, CDR1 is MNHNS and CDR2 is SASEGT. This CDR3 spans 14 amino acids. Written as DNA, the CDR3 is TGTGCCAGCCGGGGACTAGCCCCGTCAGAGACCCAGTACTTC. The encoded protein is CASRGLAPSETQYF.

This chain links TRBV10-3 with TRBJ2-2; 7 bases match TRBD1. This CDR3 comprises 14 residues. Trimming cost V 8 bases and J 1 base; bases outside gene matches: 4. Germline V lookup: CDR1 ENHRY, CDR2 SYGVKD. Written as DNA, the CDR3 is TGTGCCATCGGGGGACAGCTGAACACCGGGGAGCTGTTTTTT. Translating it yields CAIGGQLNTGELFF.

This clone was seen a single time. At one boundary the junction diverges from the germline segment, which might be a read error. The chain couples TRBV7-7 to TRBJ2-3; 7 nucleotides agree with TRBD2. The CDR3 is made up of 14 amino acids. Germline V lookup: CDR1 SSHAT, CDR2 FNYEAQ (reference sequence). DNA of the CDR3: TGTGCTAGCAGCACCGGGACTACAACAGATACGCAGTATTTT. Translated, it gives CASSTGTTTDTQYF. Together with reference TRBV7-7 and TRBJ2-3, the CDR3 gives the full variable domain: GAGVSQSPRYKVTKRGQDVTLRCDPISSHATLYWYQQALGQGPEFLTYFNYEAQPDKSGLPSDRFSAERPEGSISTLTIQRTEQRDSAMYRCASSTGTTTDTQYFGPGTRLTVL.

J is TRBJ2-5 and V is TRBV28; 7 nucleotides agree with TRBD1. Germline values: CDR1 MDHEN, CDR2 SYDVKM. V was pared by 7 bases and J by 4 bases, with 12 bases of the junction left unmatched. The CDR3 spans 15 residues. DNA for the CDR3: TGTGCCAGCAAAGGTCGGTCGTACAGGGGAGAGACCCAGTACTTC. Translation: CASKGRSYRGETQYF.

V and J are TRBV5-6 and TRBJ2-3; tentatively, D is TRBD1 (6 bases). The CDR3 runs 14 residues. V lost 3 bases and J 1 base, leaving 9 bases between the germline ends. CDR1 is SGHDT and CDR2 is YYEEEE in the germline V gene. CDR3 in amino acids: CASSSSGGTDTQYF. The CDR3 DNA reads as TGTGCCAGCAGCTCTTCAGGGGGCACAGATACGCAGTATTTT.

The rearrangement joins TRBV9 to TRBJ2-3; 7 bases are shared with TRBD1. Trimming removed 4 bases from V and 4 bases from J; junction bases left unmatched: 9. From germline, CDR1 is SGDLS and CDR2 YYNGEE. The CDR3 sequence is 15 residues long. CDR3 amino acids: CASSSTQGVPDTQYF. The CDR3, as DNA: TGTGCCAGCAGCTCGACCCAGGGGGTCCCAGATACGCAGTATTTT.

The CDR3 coding sequence is TGTGCCTGGAGTCTGGGCGGGAGTTCTTCCTACGAGCAGTACTTC. It is translated as CAWSLGGSSSYEQYF. This chain joins TRBV30 and TRBJ2-7; 7 nucleotides line up with TRBD2. This CDR3 region has 15 residues. V was pared by 2 bases and J by 1 base, with 8 bases of the junction left unmatched. The V gene's germline CDR1 is GTSNPN and CDR2 SVGIG (reference sequence).

The chain carries TRBV27 and TRBJ1-3, with 8 bases matching TRBD1. V gave up 1 base and J gave up 5 bases; unmatched junction bases: 4. This CDR3 is 15 amino acids long. CDR1 is MNHEY and CDR2 is SMNVEV in the germline V gene (reference sequence). CDR3 sequence reads: CASSLFQGARNTIYF. CDR3 bases: TGTGCCAGCAGTTTATTCCAGGGGGCAAGAAACACCATATATTTT.

The genes are TRBV7-2 and TRBJ1-5; possibly TRBD1 for D (5 bases). The CDR3 has 13 residues. Trimming removed 5 bases at V and 5 bases at J, with 10 bases between. Germline loops: CDR1 SGHTA, CDR2 FQGNSA. CDR3 loop: CASSMDTDQPQHF. CDR3 bases: TGTGCCAGCAGCATGGACACTGATCAGCCCCAGCATTTT.

The chain has TRBV28 and TRBJ2-7; maybe TRBD2 (6 bases). This CDR3 comprises 15 residues. Trimming removed 3 bases from V and 7 bases from J, with 19 bases in between. Germline V gene lookup returns CDR1 MDHEN and CDR2 SYDVKM. DNA of the CDR3: TGTGCCAGCAGTTTCCTCCCCGGACCTGGGGGGGAGCAGTACTTC. This translates into CASSFLPGPGGEQYF.

The rearrangement joins TRBV6-6 to TRBJ1-4, with D possibly being TRBD1 (6 bases). Trimming took 6 bases from V and 6 from J, leaving 11 bases between them. From germline, CDR1 is MNHNY and CDR2 SVGAGI (reference sequence). The CDR3 extends over 13 amino acids. In nucleotides, the CDR3 is TGTGCCAGCAGCCAGGACAGTTATGAAAAACTGTTTTTT. Its translation: CASSQDSYEKLFF.

The J gene is TRBJ2-7, the V gene TRBV6-5; 10 bases fit TRBD2. V lost 6 bases and J lost 2; bases outside the gene matches: 4. Germline CDR1 reads MNHEY; CDR2 reads SVGAGI. The CDR3 has 14 residues. This chain's CDR3 is CASRPLAGAYEQYF. As DNA, the CDR3 is TGTGCCAGCAGGCCTCTAGCGGGAGCCTACGAGCAGTACTTC.

The chain has TRBV27 and TRBJ2-7, with 9 bases lining up with TRBD2. Germline trimming cut 6 bases from V and 3 bases from J; bases unmatched to any gene: 6. Germline V CDR1 and CDR2: MNHEY, SMNVEV (reference sequence). The CDR3 sequence is 14 residues long. CDR3 DNA sequence: TGTGCCAGCAGGTGGCGGGAGGGTCGCTACGAGCAGTACTTC. Protein sequence: CASRWREGRYEQYF.

The J gene is TRBJ2-3, the V gene TRBV9; D is unclear. The CDR3 totals 13 residues. V was cut by 0 bases and J by 5 bases, with 7 bases left in between. Germline V gives CDR1 SGDLS, CDR2 YYNGEE. CDR3 nucleotides: TGTGCCAGCAGCGTAGGGCCAGTAGATACGCAGTATTTT. Translating it yields CASSVGPVDTQYF. The full variable domain, in which reference TRBV9 and TRBJ2-3 provide the parts outside the CDR3, is DSGVTQTPKHLITATGQRVTLRCSPRSGDLSVYWYQQSLDQGLQFLIQYYNGEERAKGNILERFSAQQFPDLHSELNLSSLELGDSALYFCASSVGPVDTQYFGPGTRLTVL.

The gene calls are TRBV5-8 and TRBJ1-5, with a weak D call TRBD1 (6 bases). Germline V CDR1 and CDR2: SGHTS, YDEGEE. V lost 4 bases to trimming and J lost 3 bases, with 11 bases between them. This CDR3 has 14 amino acids. The CDR3 sequence is CASSVQGINQPQHF. Here the CDR3 DNA reads TGTGCCAGCAGCGTCCAGGGGATCAATCAGCCCCAGCATTTT.